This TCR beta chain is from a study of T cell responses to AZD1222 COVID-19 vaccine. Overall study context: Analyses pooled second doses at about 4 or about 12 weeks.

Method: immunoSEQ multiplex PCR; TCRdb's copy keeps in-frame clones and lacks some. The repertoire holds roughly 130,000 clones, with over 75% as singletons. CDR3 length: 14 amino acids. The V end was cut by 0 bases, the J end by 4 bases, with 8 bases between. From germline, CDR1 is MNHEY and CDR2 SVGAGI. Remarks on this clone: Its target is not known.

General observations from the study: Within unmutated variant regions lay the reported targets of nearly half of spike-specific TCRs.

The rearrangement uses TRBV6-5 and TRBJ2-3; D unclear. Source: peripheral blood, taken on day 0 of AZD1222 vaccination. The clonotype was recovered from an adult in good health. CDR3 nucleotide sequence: TGTGCCAGCAGTTACTCGAAAACAGCAGATACGCAGTATTTT. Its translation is CASSYSKTADTQYF.